This T cell receptor (beta chain) was recorded in a study of blood T cell repertoires in COVID-19. Original methodology: The authors estimated nucleated cell counts from reference gene primer amplification. The method was immunoSEQ multiplex PCR; TCRdb's version includes in-frame clones alone and lacks a portion of them. Clone size and the V and J calls come from that table; the DNA yielded D and trimming. The sample holds about 460,000 clones; approximately 91% are singletons and the top ten take under 9.5%. Trimming stripped 4 bases from V and 8 bases from J, with 15 bases between. CDR3 size: 14 residues. Germline loops: CDR1 SGHDT, CDR2 YYEEEE.

The sequencing input was PBMCs or T cells enriched from blood (not recorded which). The clonotype originates from a woman between 55 and 75 years old who had recovered from COVID-19. This chain joins TRBV5-6 and TRBJ1-4, with D possibly being TRBD1 (6 bases). DNA of the CDR3: TGTGCCAGCAGCGGGGGGGCCTCTCTAGAAAAACTGTTTTTT. Translation gives CASSGGASLEKLFF.